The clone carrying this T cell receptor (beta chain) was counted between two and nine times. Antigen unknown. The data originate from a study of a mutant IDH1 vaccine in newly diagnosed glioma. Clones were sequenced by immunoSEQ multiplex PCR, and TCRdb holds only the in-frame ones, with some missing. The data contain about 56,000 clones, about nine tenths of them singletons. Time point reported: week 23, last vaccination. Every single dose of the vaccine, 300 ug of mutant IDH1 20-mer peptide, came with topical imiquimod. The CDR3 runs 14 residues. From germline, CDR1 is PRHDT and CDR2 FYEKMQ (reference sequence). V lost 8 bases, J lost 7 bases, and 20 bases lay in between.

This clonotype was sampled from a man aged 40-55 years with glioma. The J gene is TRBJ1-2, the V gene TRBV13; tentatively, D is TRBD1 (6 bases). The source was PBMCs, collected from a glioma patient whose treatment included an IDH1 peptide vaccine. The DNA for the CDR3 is TGTGCCAGCGCTCAAGGGGGTTGGGAACTTGGCTACACCTTC. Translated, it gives CASAQGGWELGYTF.